These T cell receptor beta chains were read from a single sample in a study of Tregs in tolerant kidney transplant recipients. Clones were sequenced by immunoSEQ multiplex PCR, and TCRdb holds only the in-frame ones, with some missing. The repertoire includes about 50,000 clones, roughly 87% of them detected once, and around a sixth sits in the top ten. The material was CD8+ T cells from blood (PBMCs), obtained 12 months after the transplant. These receptors all come from a human patient who received a combined kidney and bone marrow transplant. Some T cells may be the graft donor's. Both conserved end residues are part of each CDR3. The D gene is left open where the match is weak. Some rows mark clone size as missing; the rest say once, few, many or name a class of expanded clone.

J: TRBJ2-3; V: TRBV9; size: -; D: -; CDR3: CASSRLGAPTDTQYF; DNA: TGTGCCAGCAGCAGACTGGGGGCCCCCACAGATACGCAGTATTTT
J: TRBJ1-6; V: TRBV19; size: -; D: TRBD1; CDR3: CASRSGTVFSPLHF; DNA: TGTGCCAGTAGATCCGGGACAGTTTTTTCACCCCTCCACTTT
J: TRBJ2-5; V: TRBV19; size: -; D: -; CDR3: CASSIVGGQETQYF; DNA: TGTGCCAGTAGTATAGTAGGGGGCCAAGAGACCCAGTACTTC
J: TRBJ2-7; V: TRBV19; size: -; D: TRBD1; CDR3: CASSIDLRTGMIYEQYF; DNA: TGTGCCAGTAGTATAGATCTCCGGACAGGGATGATCTACGAGCAGTACTTC
J: TRBJ1-2; V: TRBV28; size: -; D: TRBD1; CDR3: CASSSPGRGLGYTF; DNA: TGTGCCAGCAGTTCCCCCGGCAGGGGGCTCGGCTACACCTTC
J: TRBJ2-6; V: TRBV29-1; size: -; D: -; CDR3: CSVVAGANVLTF; DNA: TGCAGCGTTGTAGCTGGGGCCAACGTCCTGACTTTC
J: TRBJ2-1; V: TRBV9; size: once; D: TRBD1; CDR3: CASSTDRAGLTHNEQFF; DNA: TGTGCCAGCAGCACAGACAGGGCCGGACTCACTCACAATGAGCAGTTCTTC
J: TRBJ2-7; V: TRBV19; size: -; D: TRBD2; CDR3: CASTLSGDSYEQYF; DNA: TGTGCCAGTACCCTTAGCGGGGACTCCTACGAGCAGTACTTC
J: TRBJ2-5; V: TRBV7-9; size: -; D: TRBD2; CDR3: CASSPSSGTSEETQYF; DNA: TGTGCCAGCAGCCCCAGCTCCGGGACTAGCGAAGAGACCCAGTACTTC
J: TRBJ2-2; V: TRBV27; size: -; D: -; CDR3: CASSLLLGLNTGELFF; DNA: TGTGCCAGCAGTTTACTGCTTGGCCTTAACACCGGGGAGCTGTTTTTT
J: TRBJ2-7; V: TRBV5-1; size: -; D: -; CDR3: CASEGERREQYF; DNA: TGCGCCAGCGAGGGGGAGAGGAGGGAGCAGTACTTC
J: TRBJ2-5; V: TRBV6-5; size: -; D: TRBD2; CDR3: CASSLGGGAETQYF; DNA: TGTGCCAGCAGTTTGGGCGGGGGGGCGGAGACCCAGTACTTC
J: TRBJ2-1; V: TRBV29-1; size: -; D: TRBD2; CDR3: CSARGPSGRAYNEQFF; DNA: TGCAGCGCAAGAGGGCCTAGCGGGAGGGCCTACAATGAGCAGTTCTTC
J: TRBJ1-1; V: TRBV13; size: -; D: -; CDR3: CASSPPTGSTEAFF; DNA: TGTGCCAGCAGCCCCCCGACAGGAAGTACTGAAGCTTTCTTT
J: TRBJ2-7; V: TRBV4-1; size: -; D: -; CDR3: CASADSSWEQYF; DNA: TGCGCCAGCGCGGATAGTTCGTGGGAGCAGTACTTC
J: TRBJ1-3; V: TRBV5-1; size: few; D: -; CDR3: CASSLGQGRNTIYF; DNA: TGCGCCAGCAGCTTGGGTCAGGGAAGAAACACCATATATTTT
J: TRBJ2-7; V: TRBV2; size: -; D: TRBD1; CDR3: CASSEGDSYEQYF; DNA: TGTGCCAGCAGTGAAGGGGACAGCTACGAGCAGTACTTC
J: TRBJ1-1; V: TRBV4-1; size: -; D: -; CDR3: CASSPTSTHTEAFF; DNA: TGCGCCAGCAGCCCCACTTCCACCCACACTGAAGCTTTCTTT
J: TRBJ2-7; V: TRBV2; size: -; D: TRBD1; CDR3: CASSDGGQGLPTYEQYF; DNA: TGTGCCAGCAGTGATGGCGGACAGGGCCTGCCCACCTACGAGCAGTACTTC
J: TRBJ2-5; V: TRBV5-6; size: once; D: -; CDR3: CASSPWGEGVIMETQYF; DNA: TGTGCCAGCAGCCCCTGGGGGGAGGGGGTAATAATGGAGACCCAGTACTTC
J: TRBJ1-2; V: TRBV28; size: -; D: -; CDR3: CASLKPAYNYGYTF; DNA: TGTGCCAGCTTGAAGCCCGCTTACAACTATGGCTACACCTTC
J: TRBJ2-7; V: TRBV7-8; size: -; D: -; CDR3: CASSFRLSSYEQYF; DNA: TGTGCCAGCAGCTTCCGACTTAGCTCCTACGAGCAGTACTTC
J: TRBJ1-2; V: TRBV27; size: -; D: TRBD1; CDR3: CASSSLQGFYGYTF; DNA: TGTGCCAGCAGTTCGCTACAGGGGTTCTATGGCTACACCTTC
J: TRBJ1-5; V: TRBV9; size: -; D: -; CDR3: CASSLGGANQPQHF; DNA: TGTGCCAGCAGCCTCGGCGGTGCCAATCAGCCCCAGCATTTT